This T cell receptor (delta chain) appears in the sequencing data of a study of Vδ1+ human thymocytes. The study's findings and limits: Thymic delta-chain repertoires held roughly 18% Vdelta2 sequences and few Vdelta3, despite high sort purity. In the thymus, TRG and TRD repertoires looked highly polyclonal with Gaussian CDR3 lengths.

The template was reverse-transcribed extracted RNA. Pooled V-gene forward primers with one constant-region reverse primer generated the CDR3 amplicons by multiplex PCR. TCRdb reprocessed the multiplex PCR reads using CATT. This sample yields some 55,000 delta-chain clones, of which approximately 15% are seen a single time; around 0.5% belongs to the top ten. Alphabeta T cells were depleted, then CD3+ Vdelta1+ Vdelta2- thymocytes were FACS-sorted. The table lists this clone with a few counts. Its specificity is not known. The CDR3 is 22 amino acids. V was pared by 4 bases and J by 2 bases, with 26 bases of the junction left unmatched. Germline assignment: CDR1 TSWWSYY and CDR2 QGS.

The chain links TRDV1 to TRDJ1; TRDD3 matches at 9 bases. Sequences were obtained from Vdelta1+ gamma-delta thymocytes from the thymus. This sample's subset: FACS-sorted CD3+ TCRalphabeta- TCRVdelta1+ TCRVdelta2- thymocytes. This sequence was found in a boy under two years old who had congenital heart surgery. CDR3 sequence (DNA): TGTGCTCTTGGGGCGAAATCTTCCGGGTACTGGGGGAGCTCCCATAAAACCGATAAACTCATCTTT. This gives the protein CALGAKSSGYWGSSHKTDKLIF.